This paragraph reports one T cell receptor beta chain. The clone's antigen remains unknown. There are no base qualities to consult, and no much larger clone falls within one base. This record belongs to a study of Ad26.COV2.S vaccination and SARS-CoV-2 variants (dated by TCRdb to about 2021). Study-wide context: Donors in the vaccine arm were drawn from COV1001, a multicentre, randomized, double-blind, placebo-controlled phase I-IIa trial testing Ad26.COV2.S in healthy adults. Dosing of Ad26.COV2.S was intramuscular, at either 5x10^10 or 1x10^11 viral particles, delivered as one shot or as two shots spaced 56 days apart. The specificity and breadth of SARS-CoV-2-reactive T cell receptors after Ad26.COV2.S vaccination were assessed by TCRbeta repertoire sequencing. A total of roughly 30 samples were included in the TCR-sequenced set, comprising roughly 19 Ad26.COV2.S vaccine recipients, 5 placebo recipients and 8 SARS-CoV-2 convalescent individuals. Participants in the trial were split at random into five groups of five each, receiving low-dose or high-dose Ad26.COV2.S once or twice, or else placebo on both occasions. Blinding of investigators to trial group allocation was maintained during experiments and outcome assessment.

TCRbeta CDR3 regions were sequenced with the immunoSEQ Assay. After extraction, genomic DNA underwent amplification by bias-controlled multiplex PCR, followed by high-throughput sequencing. The paper's processing steps were these. To quantify the absolute abundance of every unique TCRbeta CDR3 region, sequences were collapsed and filtered. T cell fraction was estimated by normalizing TCRbeta template counts to usable DNA, with usable DNA measured through amplification of reference genes found in all nucleated cells. Repertoire TCRs were annotated as SARS-CoV-2-specific when V gene, CDR3 amino acid sequence and J gene were exactly matched to a known reactive TCR set. The reference SARS-CoV-2 TCR set was obtained from MIRA and was filtered for enrichment in COVID-19-positive ImmuneCODE repertoires, whereby public or cross-reactive TCRs were removed. Based on the MIRA antigens, annotated TCRs were further analysed at the level of specific ORF or position within ORF. Breadth was defined as annotated unique rearrangements over total unique productive rearrangements; depth was the summed frequency of those rearrangements. Two-sided Wilcoxon rank-sum tests were used to compare TCR breadth between groups. This is the immuneACCESS table as TCRdb keeps it, with only in-frame sequences that have V and J called. A part of the clones is gone; compared with another copy, unresolved V genes explain less than half, and the rest is unexplained. V, J and clone size were drawn from that table, and D and trimming were deduced from the DNA. Within this sample are about 350,000 clones, with around 89% of them counted one time only. In total, the top ten clones hold around 5.3% of the sample.

Overall study outcomes, separate from this receptor: Non-spike TCR breadth was comparable between vaccine and placebo recipients, consistent with the vaccine containing only spike. Substantial breadth of spike-specific CD8+ and CD4+ T cell responses was reported after vaccination. Compared with placebo recipients, Ad26.COV2.S recipients showed higher spike-specific TCR breadth (P = 0.0014). The authors noted that the TCR breadth and depth analyses may have underestimated total T cell responses. The study was not powered to compare responses between vaccine doses or regimens.

What the treatment or condition label conveys for this sample: over 15 received Ad26.COV2.S at low or high dose, single or two shots; roughly 5 received placebo; per-sample allocation not given. Repertoires of vaccine and placebo recipients were sequenced from samples taken on day 63 after the first injection. Cohort 1b enrolled roughly 25 adults aged 18-55 years at a single site in Boston, USA, between 29 July and 7 August 2020. Ad26.COV2.S consisted of a replication-incompetent adenovirus type 26 vector by which a prefusion-stabilized SARS-CoV-2 spike protein from the original Wuhan strain was expressed. This receptor was taken from a person between 18 and 65 years old who received the Ad26.COV2.S COVID-19 vaccine or a placebo. Sequencing used peripheral blood, obtained in a trial of Ad26.COV2.S vaccine versus placebo.

The CDR3 region: CASSQRGIGSYEQYF. The DNA sequence reads TGTGCCAGTAGTCAGAGGGGGATTGGTTCCTACGAGCAGTACTTC. The receptor chain draws on TRBV19 and TRBJ2-7, with TRBD1 tentatively as D gene (6 bases match). Counted from cysteine to phenylalanine, this CDR3 has 15 amino acids. Only CDR3 DNA is held: 45 bases, read in frame from base 1. As encoded in the germline V gene (reference sequence), CDR1 is LNHDA while CDR2 is SQIVND. V is cut by 5 bases and J by 1 base, and the space between the germline ends is 15 bases.